The 6 T cell receptor beta chains below come from one sample, sequenced in a study of T cell clonality in common variable immunodeficiency. The assay was immunoSEQ multiplex PCR, and TCRdb's table has in-frame clones only and misses some. This sample comprises about 34,000 clones, none seen once only. Specimen: peripheral blood mononuclear cells. Every receptor here comes from a person between 18 and 70 years old in good health.

This clone was picked up many times. The read falls 3 residues short of the CDR3 end, and the missing part is taken from the germline J gene. The chain has TRBV5-1 and TRBJ1-4, with D unresolved. This CDR3 contains 15 residues. Between the trimmed V and J ends, which lost 2 bases and 5 bases, there was a span of 13 bases. Germline CDR1 reads SGHRS; CDR2 reads YFSETQ. Partial CDR3 DNA: TGCGCCAGCAGCTTTACCTTCGGGTCGAATGAAAAA. Translating gives CASSFTFGSNEK. The full CDR3 protein reads CASSFTFGSNEKLFF.

This clone was counted ten times or more. The read finishes 3 residues shy of the CDR3 end, and the germline J gene is used to complete it. The chain is built from TRBV5-1 and TRBJ2-5; 8 nucleotides align to TRBD1. Germline V CDR1 and CDR2: SGHRS, YFSETQ. This CDR3 spans 16 amino acids. The V segment lost 0 bases and the J segment 4 bases; nucleotides outside the gene matches: 8. The CDR3 DNA, read in part, is TGCGCCAGCAGCTTGGCCCCCGGGACAGGAGGAGAGACC. Amino acid sequence: CASSLAPGTGGET. The whole CDR3 sequence reads CASSLAPGTGGETQYF.

Many counts were recorded for this clone. From the germline J gene comes the end of the CDR3, since the read stops 3 residues before it. The V call is TRBV20-1, the J call TRBJ2-5; TRBD2 aligns across 11 bases. Germline CDR1 DFQATT, CDR2 SNEGSKA (reference sequence). Trimming at V came to 0 bases and at J to 5 bases, leaving 8 bases not matched to a gene. The CDR3 has 16 amino acids. CDR3 DNA, as far as it was read: TGCAGTGCTAGAGATAGTAGCGGGGGGGGGTTGGAGACC. Protein sequence: CSARDSSGGGLET. The full CDR3 protein reads CSARDSSGGGLETQYF.

In this sample, this clone turned up many times. From the germline J gene comes the end of the CDR3, since the read stops 3 residues before it. The V and J genes are TRBV13 and TRBJ2-1; 14 nucleotides line up with TRBD2. Trimming cost V 5 bases and J 7 bases; bases outside gene matches: 7. Germline-derived CDR1 and CDR2 are PRHDT and FYEKMQ (reference sequence). The CDR3 spans 16 residues. CDR3 bases read: TGTGCCAGCAGCGTCCTAGGGACTAGCGGGGGTAATGAG. Amino acids: CASSVLGTSGGNE. The whole CDR3 protein reads CASSVLGTSGGNEQFF.

The sample holds many counts of this clone. Read sequence stops 3 residues before the CDR3 end, and the germline J gene provides the missing end. The genes are TRBV7-8 and TRBJ2-7; possibly TRBD1 for D (6 bases). CDR3 length: 14 amino acids. Germline values: CDR1 SGHVS, CDR2 FQNEAQ. V gave up 5 bases and J gave up 5 bases, with 16 bases separating them. The CDR3 region is CASSPRQGYNEQYF. The covered CDR3 bases are TGTGCCAGCAGCCCCCGGCAGGGGTACAACGAG. The variable domain in full, with the rest retrieved from reference TRBV7-8 and TRBJ2-7, is GAGVSQSPRYKVAKRGQDVALRCDPISGHVSLFWYQQALGQGPEFLTYFQNEAQLDKSGLPSDRFFAERPEGSVSTLKIQRTQQEDSAVYLCASSPRQGYNEQYFGPGTRLTVT.

This clone was seen repeatedly, ten times or more. The CDR3 extends 3 residues past the end of the read, so its final part is completed from the germline J gene. This chain connects TRBV20-1 to TRBJ2-1, with D uncertain. The CDR3 loop spans 15 amino acids. The ends were cut back, 5 bases at V and 5 bases at J, with 19 bases in the middle. Germline lookup yields CDR1 DFQATT and CDR2 SNEGSKA (reference sequence). CDR3: CSARNVLKGNNEQFF. The covered CDR3 bases are TGCAGTGCTCGGAATGTCCTAAAGGGTAACAATGAG.